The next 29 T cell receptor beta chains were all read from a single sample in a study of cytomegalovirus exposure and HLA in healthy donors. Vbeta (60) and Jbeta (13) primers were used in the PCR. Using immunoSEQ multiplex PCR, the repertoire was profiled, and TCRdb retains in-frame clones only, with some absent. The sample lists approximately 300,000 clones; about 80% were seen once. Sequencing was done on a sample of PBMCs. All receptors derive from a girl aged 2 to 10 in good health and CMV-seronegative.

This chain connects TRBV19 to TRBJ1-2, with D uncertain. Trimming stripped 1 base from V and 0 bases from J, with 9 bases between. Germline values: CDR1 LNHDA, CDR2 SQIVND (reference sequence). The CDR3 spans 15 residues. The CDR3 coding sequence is TGTGCCAGTAGTATAGTGGGCGCCGCTAACTATGGCTACACCTTC. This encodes CASSIVGAANYGYTF.

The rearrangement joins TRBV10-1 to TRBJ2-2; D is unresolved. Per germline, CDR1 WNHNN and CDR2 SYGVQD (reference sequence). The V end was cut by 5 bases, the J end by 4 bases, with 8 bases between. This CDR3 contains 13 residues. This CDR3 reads CASSSRSTGELFF. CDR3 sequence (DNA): TGCGCCAGCAGTTCTAGAAGCACCGGGGAGCTGTTTTTT.

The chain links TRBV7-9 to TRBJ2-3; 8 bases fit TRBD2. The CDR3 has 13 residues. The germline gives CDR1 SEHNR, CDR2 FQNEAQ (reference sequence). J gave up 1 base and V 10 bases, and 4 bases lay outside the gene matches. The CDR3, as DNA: TGTGCCACGGGGGGGTGGGGCACAGATACGCAGTATTTT. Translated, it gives CATGGWGTDTQYF.

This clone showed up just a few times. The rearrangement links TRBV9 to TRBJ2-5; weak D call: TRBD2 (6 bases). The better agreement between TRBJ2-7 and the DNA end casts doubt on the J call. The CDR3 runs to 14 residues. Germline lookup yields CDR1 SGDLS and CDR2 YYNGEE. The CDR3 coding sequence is TGTGCCAGCGCCGGCGGGACGGAGGAATACGAGCAGTACTTC. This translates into CASAGGTEEYEQYF.

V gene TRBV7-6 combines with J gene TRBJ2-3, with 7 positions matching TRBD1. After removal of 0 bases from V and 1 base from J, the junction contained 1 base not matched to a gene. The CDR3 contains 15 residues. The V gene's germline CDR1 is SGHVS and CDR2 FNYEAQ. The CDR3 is CASSLATGGTDTQYF. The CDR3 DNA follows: TGTGCCAGCAGCTTAGCCACAGGGGGCACAGATACGCAGTATTTT.

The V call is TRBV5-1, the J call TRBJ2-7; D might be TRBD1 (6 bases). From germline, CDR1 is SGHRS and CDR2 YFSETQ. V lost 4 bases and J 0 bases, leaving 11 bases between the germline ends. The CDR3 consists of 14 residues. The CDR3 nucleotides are TGCGCCAGCAGCCCTCAGGGGAGCTCCTACGAGCAGTACTTC. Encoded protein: CASSPQGSSYEQYF.

The CDR3 here is CASSRNRAGDPNNEQFF. CDR3 DNA sequence: TGTGCCAGCAGCAGAAACCGAGCGGGGGACCCGAACAATGAGCAGTTCTTC. This chain connects TRBV7-3 to TRBJ2-1, with 8 nucleotides matching TRBD2. Trimming cost V 5 bases and J 5 bases; bases outside gene matches: 14. CDR3 size: 17 residues. Looked up from germline, CDR1 is SGHTA and CDR2 is FQGTGA. Full variable domain (outside the CDR3, taken from reference TRBV7-3 and TRBJ2-1): GAGVSQTPSNKVTEKGKYVELRCDPISGHTALYWYRQSLGQGPEFLIYFQGTGAADDSGLPNDRFFAVRPEGSVSTLKIQRTERGDSAVYLCASSRNRAGDPNNEQFFGPGTRLTVL.

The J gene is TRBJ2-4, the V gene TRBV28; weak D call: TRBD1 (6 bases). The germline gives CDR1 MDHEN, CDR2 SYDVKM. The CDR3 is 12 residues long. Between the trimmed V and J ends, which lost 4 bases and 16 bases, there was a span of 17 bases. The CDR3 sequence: CASSYWQGFRYF. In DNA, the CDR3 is TGTGCCAGCAGTTACTGGCAGGGGTTTCGATACTTC.

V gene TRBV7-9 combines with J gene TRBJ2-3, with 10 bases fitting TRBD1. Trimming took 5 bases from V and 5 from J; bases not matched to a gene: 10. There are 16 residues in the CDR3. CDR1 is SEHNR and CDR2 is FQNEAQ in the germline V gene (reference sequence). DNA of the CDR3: TGTGCCAGCAGCAATCCGGGACAGGGGAGGGAAGATACGCAGTATTTT. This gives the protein CASSNPGQGREDTQYF.

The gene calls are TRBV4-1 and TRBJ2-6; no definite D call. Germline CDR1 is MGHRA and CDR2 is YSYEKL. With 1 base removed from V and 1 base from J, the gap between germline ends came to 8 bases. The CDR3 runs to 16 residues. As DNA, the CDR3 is TGCGCCAGCAGCCAAGTAACCCGGTCTGGGGCCAACGTCCTGACTTTC. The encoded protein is CASSQVTRSGANVLTF.

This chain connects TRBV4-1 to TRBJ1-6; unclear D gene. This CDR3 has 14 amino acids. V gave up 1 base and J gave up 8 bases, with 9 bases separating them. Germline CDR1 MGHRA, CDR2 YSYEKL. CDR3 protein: CASSQARLYSPLHF. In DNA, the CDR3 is TGCGCCAGCAGCCAAGCTAGGCTGTATTCACCCCTCCACTTT.

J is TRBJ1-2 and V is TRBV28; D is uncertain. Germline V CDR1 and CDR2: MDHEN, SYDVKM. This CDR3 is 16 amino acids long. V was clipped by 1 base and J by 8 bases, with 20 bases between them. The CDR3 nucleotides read TGTGCCAGCAGTTTATTAATAGGGTCTCAAAGCGGAGGCTACACCTTC. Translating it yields CASSLLIGSQSGGYTF.

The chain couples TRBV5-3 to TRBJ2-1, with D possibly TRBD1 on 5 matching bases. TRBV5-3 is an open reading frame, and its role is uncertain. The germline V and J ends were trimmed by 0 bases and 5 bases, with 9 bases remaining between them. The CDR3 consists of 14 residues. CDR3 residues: CARSLGRVDNEQFF. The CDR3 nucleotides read TGTGCCAGAAGCTTGGGCAGGGTCGACAATGAGCAGTTCTTC.

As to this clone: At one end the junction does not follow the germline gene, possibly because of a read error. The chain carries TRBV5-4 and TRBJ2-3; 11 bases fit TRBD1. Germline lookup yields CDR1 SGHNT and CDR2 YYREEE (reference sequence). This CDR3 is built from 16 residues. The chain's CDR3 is CAGSLRTGGSEDTQYF. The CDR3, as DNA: TGTGCCGGCAGCCTACGGACAGGGGGCAGCGAGGATACGCAGTATTTT.

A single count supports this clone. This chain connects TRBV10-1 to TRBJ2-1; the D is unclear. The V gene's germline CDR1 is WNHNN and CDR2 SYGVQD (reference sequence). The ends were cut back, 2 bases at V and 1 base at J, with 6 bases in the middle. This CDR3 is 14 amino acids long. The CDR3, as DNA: TGCGCCAGCAGTGAGACAGTGTCCTACAATGAGCAGTTCTTC. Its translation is CASSETVSYNEQFF.

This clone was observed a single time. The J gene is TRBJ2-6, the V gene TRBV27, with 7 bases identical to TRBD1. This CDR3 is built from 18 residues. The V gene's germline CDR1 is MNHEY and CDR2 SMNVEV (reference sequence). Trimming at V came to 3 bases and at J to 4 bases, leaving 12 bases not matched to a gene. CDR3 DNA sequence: TGTGCCAGCAGTTTTAAGGGGGCCGCGTCGCCCGGGGCCAACGTCCTGACTTTC. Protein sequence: CASSFKGAASPGANVLTF.

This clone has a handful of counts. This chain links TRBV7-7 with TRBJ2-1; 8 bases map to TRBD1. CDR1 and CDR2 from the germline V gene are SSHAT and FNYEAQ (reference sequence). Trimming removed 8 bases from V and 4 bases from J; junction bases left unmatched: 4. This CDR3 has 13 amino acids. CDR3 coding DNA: TGTGCCAGCTCGCGGACAGGGTACAATGAGCAGTTCTTC. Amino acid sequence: CASSRTGYNEQFF.

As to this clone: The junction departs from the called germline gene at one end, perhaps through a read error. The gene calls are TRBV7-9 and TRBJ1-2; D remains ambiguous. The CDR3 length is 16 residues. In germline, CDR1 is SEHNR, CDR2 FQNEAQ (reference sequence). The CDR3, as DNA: TGTTCCAGCAGCCCAAAAGCGTCGGCCCTTAGCTATGGCTACACCTTC. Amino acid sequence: CSSSPKASALSYGYTF. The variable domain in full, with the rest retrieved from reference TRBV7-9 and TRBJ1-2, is DTGVSQNPRHKITKRGQNVTFRCDPISEHNRLYWYRQTLGQGPEFLTYFQNEAQLEKSRLLSDRFSAERPKGSFSTLEIQRTEQGDSAMYLCSSSPKASALSYGYTFGSGTRLTVV.

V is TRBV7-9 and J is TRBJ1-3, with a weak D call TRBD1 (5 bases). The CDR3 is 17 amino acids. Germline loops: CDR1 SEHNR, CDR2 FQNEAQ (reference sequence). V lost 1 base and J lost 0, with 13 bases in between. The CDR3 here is CASSLGSGSFSGNTIYF. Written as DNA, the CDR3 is TGTGCCAGCAGCTTAGGATCAGGGTCATTCTCTGGAAACACCATATATTTT. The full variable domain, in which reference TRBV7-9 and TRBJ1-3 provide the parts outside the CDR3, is DTGVSQNPRHKITKRGQNVTFRCDPISEHNRLYWYRQTLGQGPEFLTYFQNEAQLEKSRLLSDRFSAERPKGSFSTLEIQRTEQGDSAMYLCASSLGSGSFSGNTIYFGEGSWLTVV.

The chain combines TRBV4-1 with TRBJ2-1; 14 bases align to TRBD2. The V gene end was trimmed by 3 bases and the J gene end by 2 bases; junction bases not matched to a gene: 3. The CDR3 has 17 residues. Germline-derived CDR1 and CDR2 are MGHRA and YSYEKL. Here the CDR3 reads CASSHGLAGGTYNEQFF. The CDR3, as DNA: TGCGCCAGCAGCCATGGACTAGCGGGGGGTACCTACAATGAGCAGTTCTTC.

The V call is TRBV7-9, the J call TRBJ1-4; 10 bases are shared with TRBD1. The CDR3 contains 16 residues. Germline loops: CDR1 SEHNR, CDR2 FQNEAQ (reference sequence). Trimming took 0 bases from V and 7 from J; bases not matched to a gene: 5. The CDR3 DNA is TGTGCCAGCAGCTTAGCCCCGACAGGGGGCTTTGAAAAACTGTTTTTT. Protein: CASSLAPTGGFEKLFF.

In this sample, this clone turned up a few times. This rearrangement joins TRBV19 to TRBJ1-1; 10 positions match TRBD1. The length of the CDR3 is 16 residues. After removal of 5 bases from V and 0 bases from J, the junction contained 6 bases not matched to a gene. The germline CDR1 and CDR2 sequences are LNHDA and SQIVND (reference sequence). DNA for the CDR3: TGTGCCAGTAGTGACCGGACAGGGGGAGTGAACACTGAAGCTTTCTTT. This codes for CASSDRTGGVNTEAFF.

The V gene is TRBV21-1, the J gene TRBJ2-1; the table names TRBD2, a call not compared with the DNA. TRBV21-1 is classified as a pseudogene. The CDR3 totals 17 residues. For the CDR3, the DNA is TGTGCCAGCAGCAAACCCAAAACGGCGGGGATGGTGTATGAGCAGTTCTTC. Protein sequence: CASSKPKTAGMVYEQFF.

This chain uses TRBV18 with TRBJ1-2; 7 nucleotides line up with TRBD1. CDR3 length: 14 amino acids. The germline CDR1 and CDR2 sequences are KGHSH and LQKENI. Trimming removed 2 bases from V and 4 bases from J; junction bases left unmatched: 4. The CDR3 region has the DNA TGTGCCAGCTCACCAGCTCGGGACAGCTATGGCTACACCTTC. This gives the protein CASSPARDSYGYTF.

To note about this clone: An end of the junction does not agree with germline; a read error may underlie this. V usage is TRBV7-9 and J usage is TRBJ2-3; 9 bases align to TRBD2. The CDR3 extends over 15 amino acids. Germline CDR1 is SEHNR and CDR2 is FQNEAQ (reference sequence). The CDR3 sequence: CSSSLKGTSPDTQYF. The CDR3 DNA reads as TGTTCCAGCAGCCTCAAGGGGACTAGCCCAGATACGCAGTATTTT.

The CDR3, as DNA: TGTGCCTGGAGGCCCGGACAGGGAATTAGGAATTCACCCCTCCACTTT. It translates to CAWRPGQGIRNSPLHF. This chain joins TRBV30 and TRBJ1-6, with TRBD1 identical over 8 bases. CDR1 is GTSNPN and CDR2 is SVGIG in the germline V gene (reference sequence). This CDR3 comprises 16 residues. V dropped 3 bases and J dropped 7; count of bases not matched to a gene: 11.

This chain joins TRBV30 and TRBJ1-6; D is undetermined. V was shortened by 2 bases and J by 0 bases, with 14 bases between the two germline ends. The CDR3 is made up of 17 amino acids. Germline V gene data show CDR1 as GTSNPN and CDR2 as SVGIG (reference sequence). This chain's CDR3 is CAWSLGSGSSYNSPLHF. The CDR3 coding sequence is TGTGCCTGGAGTTTAGGGTCCGGGAGCTCCTATAATTCACCCCTCCACTTT.

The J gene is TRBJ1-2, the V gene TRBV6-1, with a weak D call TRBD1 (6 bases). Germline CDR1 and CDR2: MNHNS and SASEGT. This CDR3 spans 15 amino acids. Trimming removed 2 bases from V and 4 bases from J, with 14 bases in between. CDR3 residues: CASSEMTGQSYGYTF. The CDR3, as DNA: TGTGCCAGCAGTGAAATGACAGGCCAATCCTATGGCTACACCTTC.

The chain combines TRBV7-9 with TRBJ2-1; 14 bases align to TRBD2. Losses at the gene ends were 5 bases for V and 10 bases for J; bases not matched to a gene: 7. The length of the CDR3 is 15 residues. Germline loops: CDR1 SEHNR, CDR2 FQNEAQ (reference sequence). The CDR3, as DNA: TGTGCCAGCAGCACGGGGACTAGCGGGGGTAGCGAGCAGTTCTTC. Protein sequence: CASSTGTSGGSEQFF.